The next 13 T cell receptor beta chains were all read from a single sample in a study of chemoradiotherapy in HPV16-positive cancers. TCRdb's table, derived via immunoSEQ multiplex PCR, lists solely in-frame clones and lacks some. Found here are about 3,500 clones, approximately 94% of them singletons; the top ten hold less than 4%. The sample was taken from a patient who underwent chemoradiotherapy. These receptors were taken from a human donor with HPV-associated anogenital cancer.

This clone has more than one count but fewer than ten. This chain connects TRBV7-9 to TRBJ1-5; 7 bases line up with TRBD1. This CDR3 has 14 amino acids. Unmatched junction bases numbered 1, after V lost 1 base and J lost 4 bases. Germline CDR1 is SEHNR and CDR2 is FQNEAQ (reference sequence). DNA of the CDR3: TGTGCCAGCAGCTTAGAGGGACAGAATCAGCCCCAGCATTTT. It codes for CASSLEGQNQPQHF.

In this sample, this clone turned up once. The CDR3 loop reads CASSEFEEQYF. The CDR3 DNA sequence: TGTGCCAGCAGTGAATTTGAGGAGCAGTACTTC. The V and J genes are TRBV6-1 and TRBJ2-7; D unclear. V gave up 2 bases and J gave up 7 bases, with 6 bases separating them. The CDR3 extends over 11 amino acids. Germline loops: CDR1 MNHNS, CDR2 SASEGT.

This clone was observed a handful of times. The CDR3 DNA follows: TGTGCCAGCAGTTATGGCGGGCGTGGGGTCACTGAAGCTTTCTTT. It codes for CASSYGGRGVTEAFF. The chain couples TRBV6-6 to TRBJ1-1; D ambiguous. The CDR3 sequence is 15 residues long. Trimming pared 3 bases from V and 4 bases from J, leaving 15 bases between. CDR1 and CDR2 from the germline V gene are MNHNY and SVGAGI (reference sequence).

The chain carries TRBV29-1 and TRBJ2-1, with a possible D match to TRBD2 (5 bases). Germline CDR1 reads SQVTM; CDR2 reads ANQGSEA. This CDR3 has 16 amino acids. V was clipped by 2 bases and J by 3 bases, with 17 bases between them. Written as DNA, the CDR3 is TGCAGCGTTGAATCAGGACTGGGCCTTGTCTACAATGAGCAGTTCTTC. This codes for CSVESGLGLVYNEQFF.

CDR3 nucleotides: TGTGCCAGCAGCTTGGGGCAGGAGCAGTACTTC. Protein: CASSLGQEQYF. The chain has TRBV5-4 and TRBJ2-7; D unresolved. The germline CDR1 and CDR2 sequences are SGHNT and YYREEE (reference sequence). The ends were cut back, 0 bases at V and 7 bases at J, with 5 bases in the middle. This CDR3 has 11 amino acids.

The chain couples TRBV6-1 to TRBJ2-1; D may be TRBD1 (5 bases). Germline CDR1 MNHNS, CDR2 SASEGT. The CDR3 has 20 amino acids. V was trimmed by 1 base and J by 4 bases, leaving 26 bases between them. The CDR3 nucleotides read TGTGCCAGCAGTGAAGGGGGCAGGTCGATTCTCCCCTCCCTTTACAATGAGCAGTTCTTC. Translating it yields CASSEGGRSILPSLYNEQFF.

V and J are TRBV5-6 and TRBJ1-5, with TRBD1 identical over 9 bases. Losses at the gene ends were 3 bases for V and 2 bases for J; bases not matched to a gene: 12. The CDR3 totals 18 residues. Germline values: CDR1 SGHDT, CDR2 YYEEEE. The CDR3 DNA reads TGTGCCAGCAGCTCGGGGGACAGGGAGATAAGGGGCAATCAGCCCCAGCATTTT. Encoded protein: CASSSGDREIRGNQPQHF.

This chain connects TRBV14 to TRBJ2-7; 9 bases are shared with TRBD1. The ends lost 5 bases at V and 4 bases at J; junction bases unmatched: 12. CDR3 size: 16 residues. Germline assignment: CDR1 SGHDN and CDR2 FVKESK. CDR3 amino acids: CASSVFRTGVGYEQYF. Written as DNA, the CDR3 is TGTGCCAGCAGCGTTTTCCGGACAGGGGTTGGGTACGAGCAGTACTTC.

The CDR3 DNA follows: TGCAGCAGTGCCCAACCAGCTTGCACTGAAGCTTTCTTT. Translated, it gives CSSAQPACTEAFF. The chain carries TRBV29-1 and TRBJ1-1; D remains ambiguous. From germline, CDR1 is SQVTM and CDR2 ANQGSEA. This CDR3 contains 13 residues. The V and J ends lost 8 bases and 4 bases respectively, with 17 bases between them.

The V and J genes are TRBV2 and TRBJ1-6; D may be TRBD1 (5 bases). Trimming removed 7 bases at V and 7 bases at J, with 14 bases between. CDR3 length: 14 residues. Germline lookup yields CDR1 SNHLY and CDR2 FYNNEI. For the CDR3, the DNA is TGTGCCAGCAATTCCCAGGGTCACAATTCACCCCTCCACTTT. It specifies CASNSQGHNSPLHF.

The chain uses TRBV19 and TRBJ1-5; D uncertain. The CDR3 spans 13 residues. Germline loops: CDR1 LNHDA, CDR2 SQIVND (reference sequence). V lost 5 bases, J lost 11 bases, and 16 bases lay in between. The chain's CDR3 is CASSPGKPGAQHF. As DNA, the CDR3 is TGTGCCAGTAGTCCCGGGAAGCCTGGGGCCCAGCATTTT.

The rearrangement uses TRBV25-1 and TRBJ1-3; no clear D. CDR1 MGHDK and CDR2 SYGVNS come from the germline V gene. Between the trimmed V and J ends, which lost 3 bases and 2 bases, there was a span of 11 bases. This CDR3 has 15 amino acids. CDR3 loop: CASSDPTRTGNTIYF. The CDR3 nucleotides read TGTGCCAGCAGTGATCCCACCAGGACTGGAAACACCATATATTTT.

This rearrangement joins TRBV30 to TRBJ1-2; D remains ambiguous. The V end was cut by 5 bases, the J end by 7 bases, with 17 bases between. The CDR3 contains 13 residues. Germline V gives CDR1 GTSNPN, CDR2 SVGIG (reference sequence). The CDR3 loop is CAWLRPGKGGYTF. In DNA form, the CDR3 reads TGTGCCTGGTTGCGACCGGGGAAGGGTGGCTACACCTTC.